Below, 29 T cell receptor beta chains from the same sample are listed, as sequenced in a study of shared clonotypes between healthy human individuals. Using immunoSEQ multiplex PCR, the repertoire was profiled, and TCRdb retains in-frame clones only, with some absent. The sample shows roughly 2 million clones, about 95% of them seen only once. Naive CD8 isolation took CD45RO-negative cells positively selected for CCR7 and excluded terminally differentiated effector memory CD45RA+ cells. The sample taken for sequencing was naive CD8+ T cells sorted from blood. The receptors derive from a man between 18 and 35 years old in good health.

This chain joins TRBV11-2 and TRBJ2-3; TRBD1 matches at 7 bases. The V segment lost 4 bases and the J segment 2 bases; nucleotides outside the gene matches: 12. Germline V gene lookup returns CDR1 SGHAT and CDR2 FQNNGV. This CDR3 has 17 amino acids. CDR3 nucleotides: TGTGCCAGCAGCTCACCCTCGGACAGGACTTACACAGATACGCAGTATTTT. It specifies CASSSPSDRTYTDTQYF.

The chain joins TRBV4-1 to TRBJ2-7, with 7 positions matching TRBD2. Germline values: CDR1 MGHRA, CDR2 YSYEKL. CDR3 length: 18 amino acids. Trimming took 3 bases from V and 5 from J; bases not matched to a gene: 19. The chain's CDR3 is CASSHSSPLAGGAHEQYF. For the CDR3, the DNA is TGCGCCAGCAGCCACTCAAGCCCCTTAGCGGGCGGGGCCCACGAGCAGTACTTC.

The chain uses TRBV7-9 and TRBJ2-1, with TRBD2 matching over 9 bases. V was pared by 3 bases and J by 0 bases, with 6 bases of the junction left unmatched. CDR3 size: 17 residues. Germline loops: CDR1 SEHNR, CDR2 FQNEAQ (reference sequence). CDR3 nucleotides: TGTGCCAGCAGCTTGAAACTAGCGGGTGGCTCCTACAATGAGCAGTTCTTC. Translating it yields CASSLKLAGGSYNEQFF.

The chain combines TRBV5-1 with TRBJ1-3; TRBD1 agrees at 7 bases. V shed 4 bases and J 0 bases; nucleotides not matched to a gene: 7. This CDR3 is 16 amino acids long. Germline CDR1 reads SGHRS; CDR2 reads YFSETQ. CDR3 loop: CASSPRQGLSGNTIYF. The CDR3 region has the DNA TGCGCCAGCAGCCCGCGACAGGGACTCTCTGGAAACACCATATATTTT.

The rearrangement uses TRBV6-1 and TRBJ1-5; tentatively, D is TRBD1 (5 bases). This CDR3 has 14 amino acids. The germline V gene encodes CDR1 MNHNS and CDR2 SASEGT. With 2 bases removed from V and 5 bases from J, the gap between germline ends came to 10 bases. The CDR3 DNA reads TGTGCCAGCAGTGAATACTGGGGCGATCAGCCCCAGCATTTT. Amino acids: CASSEYWGDQPQHF.

About this clone itself: This may stem from a read error, because a much larger clone lies one nucleotide away. The chain uses TRBV9 and TRBJ2-7; D is undetermined. The CDR3 consists of 11 residues. Trimming removed 3 bases from V and 0 bases from J, with 1 base in between. Germline CDR1 is SGDLS and CDR2 is YYNGEE. CDR3 sequence: CASSASYEQYF. The CDR3 bases are TGTGCCAGCAGCGCCTCCTACGAGCAGTACTTC.

J is TRBJ1-5 and V is TRBV6-1, with TRBD1 as a possible D gene (6 bases). Trimming stripped 4 bases from V and 3 bases from J, with 13 bases between. This CDR3 contains 15 residues. CDR1 and CDR2 (germline): MNHNS, SASEGT. The CDR3 spells CASSVWAGVNQPQHF. The CDR3 nucleotides are TGTGCCAGCAGTGTTTGGGCAGGGGTCAATCAGCCCCAGCATTTT.

V gene TRBV9 combines with J gene TRBJ1-1, with D uncertain. This CDR3 has 14 amino acids. Trimming left V 0 bases short and J 3 bases short, with 9 bases between. CDR1 and CDR2 (germline): SGDLS, YYNGEE. CDR3: CASSVGYGDTEAFF. The CDR3 bases are TGTGCCAGCAGCGTAGGGTATGGGGACACTGAAGCTTTCTTT.

V gene TRBV27 combines with J gene TRBJ1-2; 8 bases line up with TRBD1. Germline V gene sequence: CDR1 MNHEY, CDR2 SMNVEV (reference sequence). Trimming cost V 5 bases and J 6 bases; bases outside gene matches: 14. The CDR3 sequence is 16 residues long. The CDR3 bases are TGTGCCAGCAGTCCGACCCGGGGACAGGTGTTGGATGGCTACACCTTC. Translation: CASSPTRGQVLDGYTF.

This chain uses TRBV4-1 with TRBJ2-4, with 9 bases matching TRBD2. Looked up from germline, CDR1 is MGHRA and CDR2 is YSYEKL. This CDR3 region has 17 residues. V lost 4 bases and J lost 0; bases outside the gene matches: 7. CDR3 nucleotide sequence: TGCGCCAGCAGCCTCCTGACTAGCGGACTAGCCAAAAACATTCAGTACTTC. Encoded protein: CASSLLTSGLAKNIQYF.

The chain links TRBV7-6 to TRBJ1-2; D perhaps matches TRBD1 (5 bases). Germline V gene sequence: CDR1 SGHVS, CDR2 FNYEAQ. V lost 1 base and J lost 4, with 7 bases in between. The CDR3 has 13 residues. The CDR3 sequence is CASSLGGTYGYTF. The CDR3 region has the DNA TGTGCCAGCAGCTTAGGGGGGACCTATGGCTACACCTTC.

The V call is TRBV10-3, the J call TRBJ2-7; TRBD2 matches 8 bases. Trimming cost V 3 bases and J 2 bases; bases outside gene matches: 6. The germline V gene encodes CDR1 ENHRY and CDR2 SYGVKD. The CDR3 is 15 amino acids. The DNA of the CDR3 is TGTGCCATCAGTGAACGGGTTAGCGGGACCTACGAGCAGTACTTC. Encoded protein: CAISERVSGTYEQYF.

V gene TRBV27 combines with J gene TRBJ1-2, with 8 bases fitting TRBD1. CDR1 is MNHEY, CDR2 SMNVEV, per germline (reference sequence). V was clipped by 6 bases and J by 5 bases; unmatched bases: 8. The CDR3 has 14 residues. The CDR3 loop is CASRLTGAIYGYTF. The CDR3 DNA reads TGTGCCAGCAGATTGACAGGGGCAATATATGGCTACACCTTC.

This chain connects TRBV7-6 to TRBJ2-1, with a possible D match to TRBD2 (6 bases). CDR1 is SGHVS, CDR2 FNYEAQ, per germline. The CDR3 runs 16 residues. V gave up 5 bases and J gave up 8 bases, with 22 bases separating them. Here the CDR3 DNA reads TGTGCCAGCAGCGCTAGAGGGAATGAGAGGGAGGATGAGCAGTTCTTC. The encoded protein is CASSARGNEREDEQFF.

The V gene is TRBV6-5, the J gene TRBJ2-5; D remains ambiguous. The V and J ends lost 10 bases and 4 bases respectively, with 13 bases between them. The germline V gene encodes CDR1 MNHEY and CDR2 SVGAGI. The CDR3 extends over 12 amino acids. For the CDR3, the DNA is TGTGCCATCCCTGGGGATTTAGAGACCCAGTACTTC. Translation: CAIPGDLETQYF.

The rearrangement uses TRBV11-2 and TRBJ2-4, with D unclear. Germline CDR1 is SGHAT and CDR2 is FQNNGV. The ends were cut back, 5 bases at V and 7 bases at J, with 18 bases in the middle. The CDR3 spans 15 residues. Here the CDR3 reads CASSLSRSGGNIQYF. As DNA, the CDR3 is TGTGCCAGCAGCCTGTCAAGAAGTGGTGGGAACATTCAGTACTTC.

Concerning this clone: This CDR3 is also generated by other DNA sequences in the sample. The chain has TRBV27 and TRBJ1-1; no firm D call. Per the germline V gene, CDR1 is MNHEY and CDR2 is SMNVEV (reference sequence). V was clipped by 2 bases and J by 4 bases, with 5 bases between them. The CDR3 sequence is 12 residues long. This CDR3 is CASSLRGTEAFF. The CDR3 bases are TGTGCCAGCAGTTTACGGGGCACTGAAGCTTTCTTT.

This chain joins TRBV9 and TRBJ1-3; 9 bases line up with TRBD1. The CDR3 extends over 18 amino acids. Germline trimming cut 1 base from V and 2 bases from J; bases unmatched to any gene: 10. Germline V gives CDR1 SGDLS, CDR2 YYNGEE. The CDR3 loop is CASSVYPGTGIPGNTIYF. For the CDR3, the DNA is TGTGCCAGCAGCGTATACCCCGGGACAGGGATTCCTGGAAACACCATATATTTT.

Turning to this clone: This same CDR3 is encoded by further DNA sequences in the sample. CDR3 in DNA: TGTGCCAGCAGCTTGTTAGCAGCTAGCACAGATACGCAGTATTTT. Translation gives CASSLLAASTDTQYF. V is TRBV7-9 and J is TRBJ2-3; no firm D call. This CDR3 is built from 15 residues. Per germline, CDR1 SEHNR and CDR2 FQNEAQ (reference sequence). Trimming pared 3 bases from V and 0 bases from J, leaving 10 bases between.

The chain employs TRBV19 and TRBJ2-5, with 8 bases lining up with TRBD1. The germline CDR1 and CDR2 sequences are LNHDA and SQIVND (reference sequence). The CDR3 spans 12 residues. J gave up 5 bases and V 10 bases, and 6 bases lay outside the gene matches. The CDR3, as DNA: TGTGCCACAGGGGGCCCGGAGGAGACCCAGTACTTC. This translates into CATGGPEETQYF.

About this clone: Other DNA sequences in this specimen translate into the identical CDR3. CDR3 DNA: TGTGCCAGCAGTCCGTACCAAGAGACCCAGTACTTC. This gives the protein CASSPYQETQYF. This chain links TRBV5-4 with TRBJ2-5; D not resolved. The CDR3 is 12 residues long. The V and J ends lost 5 bases and 0 bases respectively, with 5 bases between them. Germline CDR1 SGHNT, CDR2 YYREEE (reference sequence).

The rearrangement joins TRBV14 to TRBJ2-1; D is possibly TRBD2 (6 bases). Trimming took off 1 base at V and 10 bases at J, with 11 bases between the two ends. The CDR3 has 13 residues. Germline V gives CDR1 SGHDN, CDR2 FVKESK. The CDR3 reads CASSQAADYEQFF. CDR3 DNA: TGTGCCAGCAGCCAAGCTGCGGACTACGAGCAGTTCTTC.

This chain joins TRBV6-5 and TRBJ2-7; 11 bases match TRBD2. Germline CDR1 reads MNHEY; CDR2 reads SVGAGI. CDR3 size: 14 residues. The V segment lost 7 bases and the J segment 4 bases; nucleotides outside the gene matches: 6. The DNA for the CDR3 is TGTGCCAGCAAGGCGGGACTAGCGGAATACGAGCAGTACTTC. Protein sequence: CASKAGLAEYEQYF.

In the case of this clone: In the same sample, other DNA sequences code for this CDR3. This chain joins TRBV6-1 and TRBJ2-7; D unclear. The CDR3 sequence is 14 residues long. Trimming cost V 3 bases and J 3 bases, with 12 bases left between them. The germline V gene encodes CDR1 MNHNS and CDR2 SASEGT. The DNA of the CDR3 is TGTGCCAGCAGTGAGACCCGAGCAAGCTACGAGCAGTACTTC. Translating it yields CASSETRASYEQYF.

Turning to this clone: The sample carries other DNA sequences with the same CDR3. The rearrangement links TRBV4-3 to TRBJ2-2, with D unclear. The V and J ends lost 1 base and 3 bases respectively, with 3 bases between them. This CDR3 spans 13 amino acids. Germline CDR1 LGHNA, CDR2 YSLEER. Here the CDR3 reads CASSQGHTGELFF. Here the CDR3 DNA reads TGCGCCAGCAGCCAAGGCCACACCGGGGAGCTGTTTTTT.

The chain combines TRBV13 with TRBJ1-1; 10 nucleotides align to TRBD1. V lost 8 bases and J lost 5; bases outside the gene matches: 23. Per the germline V gene, CDR1 is PRHDT and CDR2 is FYEKMQ (reference sequence). This CDR3 comprises 19 residues. CDR3 sequence (DNA): TGTGCCAGCCTCCCGCAGCCGGGGTGGGGGACAGGGGTGGGAACTGAAGCTTTCTTT. The encoded protein is CASLPQPGWGTGVGTEAFF.

This clone was picked up one time. In the same sample, other DNA sequences code for this CDR3. The chain's CDR3 is CASSLTSTDTQYF. The CDR3 region has the DNA TGTGCCAGTAGCCTTACTAGCACAGATACGCAGTATTTT. The V and J genes are TRBV19 and TRBJ2-3; D call uncertain. This CDR3 spans 13 amino acids. V was shortened by 6 bases and J by 0 bases, with 7 bases between the two germline ends. The V gene's germline CDR1 is LNHDA and CDR2 SQIVND (reference sequence).

This sequence joins TRBV6-1 and TRBJ1-1; tentative D call: TRBD1 (5 bases). The CDR3 consists of 15 residues. Trimming took off 1 base at V and 5 bases at J, with 14 bases between the two ends. Germline values: CDR1 MNHNS, CDR2 SASEGT. The CDR3 here is CASSEGRQGRTEAFF. CDR3 nucleotides: TGTGCCAGCAGTGAAGGTCGGCAGGGTCGGACTGAAGCTTTCTTT.

This clone was found once. Its ends do not fully match the called genes, so a read error is possible. The chain is built from TRBV5-5 and TRBJ1-4, with 8 bases identical to TRBD1. CDR1 and CDR2 from the germline V gene are SGHKS and YYEKEE (reference sequence). The CDR3 contains 11 residues. The CDR3 protein is CASSFGTGFIF. The CDR3 nucleotides read TGTGCCAGCAGCTTCGGGACAGGCTTTATTTTT.